The 14 T cell receptor beta chains given below trace back to one sample, sequenced in a study of B cell selection in AIRE deficiency. Only in-frame clones appear in the TCRdb table, and some are missing; sequencing was by immunoSEQ multiplex PCR. In the table there are tens of thousands of clones, approximately 94% of which are singletons. Regulatory T cells were sorted as CD4+CD25hiCD127low/negative. Sequencing used Tregs sorted from PBMCs. The receptors were gathered from a human donor with AIRE deficiency.

The chain couples TRBV4-1 to TRBJ2-3; 7 bases fit TRBD2. Trimming took 4 bases from V and 3 from J; bases not matched to a gene: 4. The CDR3 has 14 residues. Looked up from germline, CDR1 is MGHRA and CDR2 is YSYEKL. The CDR3 coding sequence is TGCGCCAGCAGCCTGACTAGCCAAACAGATACGCAGTATTTT. This codes for CASSLTSQTDTQYF.

This chain's CDR3 is CASSPQTTGFAFF. CDR3 nucleotide sequence: TGTGCCAGCAGCCCCCAGACGACAGGGTTTGCTTTCTTT. This sequence joins TRBV7-9 and TRBJ1-1; 7 bases line up with TRBD1. The CDR3 contains 13 residues. In germline, CDR1 is SEHNR, CDR2 FQNEAQ (reference sequence). The ends lost 5 bases at V and 11 bases at J; junction bases unmatched: 11.

This clone was recorded once. The chain carries TRBV7-2 and TRBJ2-5; TRBD2 is a possible D gene (6 bases). This CDR3 has 14 amino acids. The V end was cut by 3 bases, the J end by 0 bases, with 8 bases between. The germline V gene has CDR1 SGHTA and CDR2 FQGNSA. The DNA of the CDR3 is TGTGCCAGCAGCTTCGGAGGGTACCAAGAGACCCAGTACTTC. Its protein product is CASSFGGYQETQYF.

The chain couples TRBV5-6 to TRBJ2-5; no firm D call. CDR3 length equals 13 residues. V lost 0 bases, J lost 5 bases, and 8 bases lay in between. Germline-derived CDR1 and CDR2 are SGHDT and YYEEEE. In nucleotides, the CDR3 is TGTGCCAGCAGCTTGGCGTGGGTGGAGACCCAGTACTTC. Amino acids: CASSLAWVETQYF. Full variable domain (remainder filled in from reference TRBV5-6 and TRBJ2-5): DAGVTQSPTHLIKTRGQQVTLRCSPKSGHDTVSWYQQALGQGPQFIFQYYEEEERQRGNFPDRFSGHQFPNYSSELNVNALLLGDSALYLCASSLAWVETQYFGPGTRLLVL.

The rearrangement joins TRBV7-9 to TRBJ2-3, with D uncertain. V lost 2 bases to trimming and J lost 7 bases, with 7 bases between them. The CDR3 has 12 residues. Germline V gene data show CDR1 as SEHNR and CDR2 as FQNEAQ (reference sequence). The CDR3 coding sequence is TGTGCCAGCAGCTTACTAGGGAATACGCAGTATTTT. This translates into CASSLLGNTQYF.

This chain joins TRBV2 and TRBJ1-4, with TRBD1 matching 12 bases. After removal of 7 bases from V and 8 bases from J, the junction contained 5 bases not matched to a gene. The germline CDR1 and CDR2 sequences are SNHLY and FYNNEI. The CDR3 sequence is 14 residues long. CDR3 DNA sequence: TGTGCCAGCAAAACCGGGACAGGGGGCGAAAAACTGTTTTTT. Protein: CASKTGTGGEKLFF.

The chain has TRBV27 and TRBJ1-3, with a possible D match to TRBD1 (5 bases). Germline loops: CDR1 MNHEY, CDR2 SMNVEV (reference sequence). CDR3 length: 14 amino acids. Trimming took off 7 bases at V and 8 bases at J, with 18 bases between the two ends. CDR3: CASKHSGNVHTIYF. The DNA of the CDR3 is TGTGCCAGCAAGCACTCAGGGAATGTACACACCATATATTTT.

The V and J genes are TRBV10-3 and TRBJ2-3; possibly TRBD1 or TRBD2 for D (6 bases each). Germline V gene data show CDR1 as ENHRY and CDR2 as SYGVKD. V gave up 7 bases and J gave up 1 base, with 12 bases separating them. This CDR3 has 14 amino acids. The CDR3 is CAINPGAGTDTQYF. Written as DNA, the CDR3 is TGTGCCATCAATCCGGGGGCGGGCACAGATACGCAGTATTTT.

The V and J genes are TRBV5-8 and TRBJ2-3; TRBD1 aligns across 9 bases. The ends lost 5 bases at V and 0 bases at J; junction bases unmatched: 4. The CDR3 sequence is 15 residues long. Germline loops: CDR1 SGHTS, CDR2 YDEGEE. The CDR3 spells CASRLTGGSTDTQYF. The DNA of the CDR3 is TGTGCCAGCAGACTGACAGGGGGAAGCACAGATACGCAGTATTTT.

The J gene is TRBJ2-1, the V gene TRBV19, with no clear D. CDR3 length: 15 amino acids. V lost 8 bases, J lost 0 bases, and 14 bases lay in between. In germline, CDR1 is LNHDA, CDR2 SQIVND (reference sequence). The CDR3 nucleotides read TGTGCCAGTGGCAGAGGTCGCAGCTCCTACAATGAGCAGTTCTTC. This translates into CASGRGRSSYNEQFF.

V is TRBV18 and J is TRBJ1-5; the D is unclear. The CDR3 spans 15 residues. CDR1 and CDR2 (germline): KGHSH, LQKENI. Trimming took off 2 bases at V and 1 base at J, with 9 bases between the two ends. The CDR3 sequence is CASSPVGSSNQPQHF. Written as DNA, the CDR3 is TGTGCCAGCTCACCAGTAGGCTCCAGCAATCAGCCCCAGCATTTT. Full variable domain (missing parts from reference TRBV18 and TRBJ1-5): NAGVMQNPRHLVRRRGQEARLRCSPMKGHSHVYWYRQLPEEGLKFMVYLQKENIIDESGMPKERFSAEFPKEGPSILRIQQVVRGDSAAYFCASSPVGSSNQPQHFGDGTRLSIL.

The chain combines TRBV7-2 with TRBJ2-7, with TRBD1 matching 7 bases. V lost 1 base to trimming and J lost 0 bases; unmatched junction nucleotides: 3. Per germline, CDR1 SGHTA and CDR2 FQGNSA. The length of the CDR3 is 15 residues. The CDR3 DNA follows: TGTGCCAGCAGCTTAGTACGGGACAGCTCCTACGAGCAGTACTTC. Residues: CASSLVRDSSYEQYF.

The chain uses TRBV11-2 and TRBJ2-7; D remains ambiguous. CDR3 length: 13 residues. Germline CDR1 SGHAT, CDR2 FQNNGV. Trimming removed 0 bases at V and 7 bases at J, with 10 bases between. CDR3 loop: CASSLDRASEQYF. Here the CDR3 DNA reads TGTGCCAGCAGCTTAGATCGGGCGAGTGAGCAGTACTTC. Together with reference TRBV11-2 and TRBJ2-7, the CDR3 gives the full variable domain: EAGVAQSPRYKIIEKRQSVAFWCNPISGHATLYWYQQILGQGPKLLIQFQNNGVVDDSQLPKDRFSAERLKGVDSTLKIQPAKLEDSAVYLCASSLDRASEQYFGPGTRLTVT.

The chain has TRBV5-1 and TRBJ2-3; D not resolved. Trimming left V 0 bases short and J 7 bases short, with 6 bases between. CDR1 and CDR2 from the germline V gene are SGHRS and YFSETQ. This CDR3 is built from 12 residues. The CDR3 loop is CASSLEGHTQYF. The CDR3 DNA follows: TGCGCCAGCAGCTTGGAAGGGCATACGCAGTATTTT.